One sample yielded the 7 T cell receptor beta chains listed below, sequenced in a study of response to subunit inactivated influenza vaccine. TCRdb called the RT-PCR reads again in MiXCR, with one record for every CDR3 protein. The sample lists fewer than 700,000 distinct CDR3 sequences, 13% occurring once. The material sequenced was PBMCs from blood, taken roughly 47 days after vaccination. The receptors stem from a man aged 50 or older who received an inactivated influenza vaccine.

This clonotype was seen more than once but under ten times. The rearrangement links TRBV28 to TRBJ2-7, with D tentatively TRBD2 (6 bases). Germline loops: CDR1 MDHEN, CDR2 SYDVKM. The CDR3 totals 15 residues. Trimming shortened V by 6 bases and J by 2 bases, and 17 bases separated the two germline ends. CDR3 coding DNA: TGTGCCAGCAGGGAGACAGCCGGGAGTGCCTACGAGCAGTACTTC. Translated, it gives CASRETAGSAYEQYF.

The chain carries TRBV7-6 and TRBJ2-2; 7 positions agree with TRBD2. Germline assignment: CDR1 SGHVS and CDR2 FNYEAQ. Unmatched junction bases numbered 10, after V lost 1 base and J lost 8 bases. The CDR3 has 16 amino acids. For the CDR3, the DNA is TGTGCCAGCAGCTTAGTTGCTAGCGGAAGGACAGGGGAGCTGTTTTTT. It codes for CASSLVASGRTGELFF.

The V gene is TRBV7-9, the J gene TRBJ2-5; D is undetermined. The germline V gene has CDR1 SEHNR and CDR2 FQNEAQ (reference sequence). Trimming took 4 bases from V and 6 from J, leaving 3 bases between them. CDR3 size: 10 residues. This chain's CDR3 is CASSSQTQYF. CDR3 sequence (DNA): TGTGCCAGCAGCTCCCAGACCCAGTACTTC.

This clonotype was observed a handful of times. CDR3 nucleotides: TGTGCCATCAACAGCGGGGGGAGCACAGATACGCAGTATTTT. Translated: CAINSGGSTDTQYF. V usage is TRBV10-3 and J usage is TRBJ2-3; the match to TRBD2 covers 9 bases. After removal of 7 bases from V and 0 bases from J, the junction contained 2 bases not matched to a gene. The germline V gene encodes CDR1 ENHRY and CDR2 SYGVKD. This CDR3 contains 14 residues.

The chain couples TRBV6-5 to TRBJ2-1; D not resolved. Trimming cost V 2 bases and J 5 bases, with 7 bases left between them. The CDR3 sequence is 13 residues long. Germline V lookup: CDR1 MNHEY, CDR2 SVGAGI. As DNA, the CDR3 is TGTGCCAGCAGTTACCTCATCCACAATGAGCAGTTCTTC. Protein: CASSYLIHNEQFF.

This clonotype was picked up a small number of times. V and J are TRBV27 and TRBJ1-1; tentative D call: TRBD1 (5 bases). The CDR3 runs to 14 residues. Germline CDR1 and CDR2: MNHEY and SMNVEV (reference sequence). V was trimmed by 0 bases and J by 3 bases, leaving 8 bases between them. CDR3: CASSLSGADTEAFF. The CDR3, as DNA: TGTGCCAGCAGTTTATCTGGGGCCGACACTGAAGCTTTCTTT.

The sample holds many counts of this clonotype. The chain is built from TRBV29-1 and TRBJ2-3; 7 bases line up with TRBD1. The CDR3 spans 13 residues. The V and J ends lost 7 bases and 1 base, in that order; junction bases with no gene match: 5. Germline CDR1 and CDR2: SQVTM and ANQGSEA. CDR3 amino acids: CSERQGGTDTQYF. For the CDR3, the DNA is TGCAGCGAGAGACAGGGCGGCACAGATACGCAGTATTTT.